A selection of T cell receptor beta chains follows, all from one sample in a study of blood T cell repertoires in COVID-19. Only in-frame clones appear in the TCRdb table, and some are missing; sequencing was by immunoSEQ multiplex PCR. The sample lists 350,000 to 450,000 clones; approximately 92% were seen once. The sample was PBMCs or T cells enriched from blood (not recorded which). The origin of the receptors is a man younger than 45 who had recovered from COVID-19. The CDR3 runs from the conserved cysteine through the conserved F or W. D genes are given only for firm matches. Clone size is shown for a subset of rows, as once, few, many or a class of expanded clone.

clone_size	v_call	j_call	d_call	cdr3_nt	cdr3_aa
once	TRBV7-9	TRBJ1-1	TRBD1	TGTGCCAGCAGCCGCGACAGGGATATGAACACTGAAGCTTTCTTT	CASSRDRDMNTEAFF
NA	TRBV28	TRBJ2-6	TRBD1	TGTGCCAGCAGTGAACAGGGGGCCGGGGCCAACGTCCTGACTTTC	CASSEQGAGANVLTF
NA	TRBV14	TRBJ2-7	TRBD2	TGTGCCAGCAGCCCGGTCCCGGGGACTAGCGGGAGGATGTACGAGCAGTACTTC	CASSPVPGTSGRMYEQYF
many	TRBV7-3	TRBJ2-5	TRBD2	TGTGCCAGCAGCTTGGCGGGAGGCCAAGAGACCCAGTACTTC	CASSLAGGQETQYF
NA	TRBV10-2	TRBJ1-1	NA	TGCGCCAGCAGTGAAAGAGTTCGTGAAGCTTTCTTT	CASSERVREAFF
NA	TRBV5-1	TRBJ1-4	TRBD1	TGCGCCAGCAGCACAGGGACAGGGGTTGAAAAACTGTTTTTT	CASSTGTGVEKLFF
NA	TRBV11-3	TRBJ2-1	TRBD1	TGTGCCAGCAGCTTTGCCGGGACAGGGGGCAATGAGCAGTTCTTC	CASSFAGTGGNEQFF
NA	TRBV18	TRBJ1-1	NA	TGTGCCAGCTCACCACGGCCAGATGAAGCTTTCTTT	CASSPRPDEAFF
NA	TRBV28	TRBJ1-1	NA	TGTGCCAGCAGACTAACAGGGACCGCTGAAGCTTTCTTT	CASRLTGTAEAFF
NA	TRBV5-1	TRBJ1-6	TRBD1	TGCGCCAGCAGCTTCTCAGGGGGCGGGAATTCACCCCTCCACTTT	CASSFSGGGNSPLHF
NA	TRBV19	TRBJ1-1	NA	TGTGCCAGTAGTACCCAGAGGGAAGCTTTCTTT	CASSTQREAFF
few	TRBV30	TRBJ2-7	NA	TGTGCCTGGAGTGTCGGGATTGCCTACGAGCAGTACTTC	CAWSVGIAYEQYF
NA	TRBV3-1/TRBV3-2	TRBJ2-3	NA	TGTGCCAGCAGCCCTTTCGTAGCGGCCGATACGCAGTATTTT	CASSPFVAADTQYF
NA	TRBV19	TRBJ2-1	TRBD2	TGTGCCAGTAGTATAGATACTAGCGGGAGTAGTAGCTACAATGAGCAGTTCTTC	CASSIDTSGSSSYNEQFF
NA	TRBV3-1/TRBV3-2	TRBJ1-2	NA	TGTGCCAGCAGCCAAGAGACAGGTTCGGTTTACTATGGCTACACCTTC	CASSQETGSVYYGYTF
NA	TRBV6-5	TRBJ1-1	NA	TGTGCCAGCAGTTCCCCTAGCGGAATGAACACTGAAGCTTTCTTT	CASSSPSGMNTEAFF
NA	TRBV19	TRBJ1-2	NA	TGTGCCAGTAGTATTGACTGGGGCTACACCTTC	CASSIDWGYTF
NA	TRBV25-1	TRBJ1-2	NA	TGTGCCAGCAGTGAATTTGAGACAGGTCTGAACTATGGCTACACCTTC	CASSEFETGLNYGYTF
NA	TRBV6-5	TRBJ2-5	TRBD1	TGTGCCAGCAGCCCGACAGGGGTTCCGGAGACCCAGTACTTC	CASSPTGVPETQYF
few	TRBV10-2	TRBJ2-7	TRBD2	TGCGCCAGCTCGGGACTAGCGGGCGACGAGCAGTACTTC	CASSGLAGDEQYF
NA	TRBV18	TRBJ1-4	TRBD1	TGTGCCAGCTCACCGAACAGGGGAGGTGAAAAACTGTTTTTT	CASSPNRGGEKLFF
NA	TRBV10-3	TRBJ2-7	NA	TGTGCCATCAGTGTTAGCGGAGGGAGCTACGAGCAGTACTTC	CAISVSGGSYEQYF
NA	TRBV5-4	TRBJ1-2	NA	TGTGCCAGCAGCTATGGGACCAGGGGCTATGGCTACACCTTC	CASSYGTRGYGYTF
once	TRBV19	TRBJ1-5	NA	TGTGCCAGTATTTCAAGGCCGACATGGGAGCCCCAGCATTTT	CASISRPTWEPQHF
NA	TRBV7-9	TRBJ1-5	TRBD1	TGTGCCAGCAGCCCGGACAGGAGGTCGGATAGCAATCAGCCCCAGCATTTT	CASSPDRRSDSNQPQHF